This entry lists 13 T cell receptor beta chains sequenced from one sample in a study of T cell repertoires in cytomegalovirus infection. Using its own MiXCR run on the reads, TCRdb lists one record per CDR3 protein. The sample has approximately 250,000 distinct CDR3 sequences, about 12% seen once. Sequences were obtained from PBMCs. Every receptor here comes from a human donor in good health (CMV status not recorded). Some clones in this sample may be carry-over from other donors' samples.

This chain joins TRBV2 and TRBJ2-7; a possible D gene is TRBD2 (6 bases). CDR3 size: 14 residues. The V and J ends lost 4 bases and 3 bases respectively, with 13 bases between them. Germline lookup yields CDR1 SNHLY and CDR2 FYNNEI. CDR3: CASSVSLANYEQYF. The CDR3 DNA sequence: TGTGCCAGCAGTGTGAGTCTAGCGAACTACGAGCAGTACTTC.

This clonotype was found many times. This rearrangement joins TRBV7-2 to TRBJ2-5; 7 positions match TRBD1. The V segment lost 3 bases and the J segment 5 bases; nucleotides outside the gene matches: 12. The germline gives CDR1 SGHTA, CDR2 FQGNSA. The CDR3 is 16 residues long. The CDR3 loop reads CASSFRQGSAGETQYF. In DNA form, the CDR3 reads TGTGCCAGCAGCTTCCGACAGGGCTCTGCAGGGGAGACCCAGTACTTC.

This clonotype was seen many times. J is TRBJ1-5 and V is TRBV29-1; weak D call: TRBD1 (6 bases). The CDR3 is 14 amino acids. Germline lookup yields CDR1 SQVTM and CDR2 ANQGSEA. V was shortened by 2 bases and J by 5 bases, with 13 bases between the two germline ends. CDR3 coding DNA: TGCAGCGTTGAAATTGGAGGGGGGGATCAGCCCCAGCATTTT. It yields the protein CSVEIGGGDQPQHF.

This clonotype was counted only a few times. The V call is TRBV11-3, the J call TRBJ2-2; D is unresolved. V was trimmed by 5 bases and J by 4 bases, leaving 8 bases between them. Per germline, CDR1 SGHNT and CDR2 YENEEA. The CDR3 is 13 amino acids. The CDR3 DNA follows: TGTGCCAGCAGCGGACCTCGCACCGGGGAGCTGTTTTTT. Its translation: CASSGPRTGELFF.

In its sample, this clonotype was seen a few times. CDR3 DNA: TGTGCCAGCAGCCACCTCGGAGATACGCAGTATTTT. This gives the protein CASSHLGDTQYF. J is TRBJ2-3 and V is TRBV3-1; no clear D. The V end lost 3 bases, the J end lost 5 bases, and 6 bases lay between the germline ends. Germline CDR1 LGHDT, CDR2 YNNKEL (reference sequence). CDR3 length: 12 residues.

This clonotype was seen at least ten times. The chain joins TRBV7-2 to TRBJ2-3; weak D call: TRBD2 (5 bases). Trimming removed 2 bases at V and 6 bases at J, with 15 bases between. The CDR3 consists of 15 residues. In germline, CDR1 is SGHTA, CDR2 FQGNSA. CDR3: CASSLSAVVGDTQYF. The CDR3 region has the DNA TGTGCCAGCAGCTTATCAGCGGTCGTAGGGGATACGCAGTATTTT.

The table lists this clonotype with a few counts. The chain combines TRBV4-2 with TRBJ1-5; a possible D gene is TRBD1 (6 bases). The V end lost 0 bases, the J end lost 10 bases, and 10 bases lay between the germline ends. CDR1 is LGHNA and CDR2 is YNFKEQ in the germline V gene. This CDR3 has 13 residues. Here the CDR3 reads CASSQERGGPQHF. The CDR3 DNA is TGTGCCAGCAGCCAAGAAAGGGGGGGACCCCAGCATTTT.

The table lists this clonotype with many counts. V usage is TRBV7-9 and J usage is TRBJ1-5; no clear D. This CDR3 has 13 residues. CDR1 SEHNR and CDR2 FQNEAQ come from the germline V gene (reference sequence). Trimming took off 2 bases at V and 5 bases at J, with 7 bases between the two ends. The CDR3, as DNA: TGTGCCAGCAGCTTATGGGCCGATCAGCCCCAGCATTTT. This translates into CASSLWADQPQHF.

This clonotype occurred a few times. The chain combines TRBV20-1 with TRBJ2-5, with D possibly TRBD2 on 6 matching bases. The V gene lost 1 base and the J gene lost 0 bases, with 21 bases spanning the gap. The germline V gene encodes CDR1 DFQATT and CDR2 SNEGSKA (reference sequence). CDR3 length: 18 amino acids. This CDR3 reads CSARVLPWAGTYQETQYF. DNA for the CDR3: TGCAGTGCTAGAGTCCTACCGTGGGCGGGAACGTACCAAGAGACCCAGTACTTC.

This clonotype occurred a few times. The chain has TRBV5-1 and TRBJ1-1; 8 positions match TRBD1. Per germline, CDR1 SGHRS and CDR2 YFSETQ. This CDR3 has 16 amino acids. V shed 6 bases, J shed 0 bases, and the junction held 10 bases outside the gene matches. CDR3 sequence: CASNPITGGMNTEAFF. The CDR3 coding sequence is TGCGCCAGCAACCCGATCACAGGGGGAATGAACACTGAAGCTTTCTTT.

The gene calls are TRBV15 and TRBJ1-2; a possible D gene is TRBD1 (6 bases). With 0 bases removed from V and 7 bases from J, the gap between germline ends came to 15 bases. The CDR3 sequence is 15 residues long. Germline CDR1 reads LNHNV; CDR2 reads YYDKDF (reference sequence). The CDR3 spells CATSRDGQPYLGYTF. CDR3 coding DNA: TGTGCCACCAGCAGAGATGGACAGCCTTACCTTGGCTACACCTTC.

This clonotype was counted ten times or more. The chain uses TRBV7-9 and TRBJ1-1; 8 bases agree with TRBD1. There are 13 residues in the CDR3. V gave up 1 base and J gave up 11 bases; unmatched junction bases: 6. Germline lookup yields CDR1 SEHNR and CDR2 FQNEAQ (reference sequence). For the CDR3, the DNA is TGTGCCAGCAGCTTAGAGATGGACAGGGTGGCTTTCTTT. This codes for CASSLEMDRVAFF.

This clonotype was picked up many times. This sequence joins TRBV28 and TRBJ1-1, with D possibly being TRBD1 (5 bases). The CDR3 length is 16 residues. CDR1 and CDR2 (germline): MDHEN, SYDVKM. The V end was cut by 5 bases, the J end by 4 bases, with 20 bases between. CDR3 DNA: TGTGCCAGCAGTAGGCAGGGAAAAAGTTGGGGCACTGAAGCTTTCTTT. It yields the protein CASSRQGKSWGTEAFF. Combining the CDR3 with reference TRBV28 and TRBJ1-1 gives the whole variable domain DVKVTQSSRYLVKRTGEKVFLECVQDMDHENMFWYRQDPGLGLRLIYFSYDVKMKEKGDIPEGYSVSREKKERFSLILESASTNQTSMYLCASSRQGKSWGTEAFFGQGTRLTVV.